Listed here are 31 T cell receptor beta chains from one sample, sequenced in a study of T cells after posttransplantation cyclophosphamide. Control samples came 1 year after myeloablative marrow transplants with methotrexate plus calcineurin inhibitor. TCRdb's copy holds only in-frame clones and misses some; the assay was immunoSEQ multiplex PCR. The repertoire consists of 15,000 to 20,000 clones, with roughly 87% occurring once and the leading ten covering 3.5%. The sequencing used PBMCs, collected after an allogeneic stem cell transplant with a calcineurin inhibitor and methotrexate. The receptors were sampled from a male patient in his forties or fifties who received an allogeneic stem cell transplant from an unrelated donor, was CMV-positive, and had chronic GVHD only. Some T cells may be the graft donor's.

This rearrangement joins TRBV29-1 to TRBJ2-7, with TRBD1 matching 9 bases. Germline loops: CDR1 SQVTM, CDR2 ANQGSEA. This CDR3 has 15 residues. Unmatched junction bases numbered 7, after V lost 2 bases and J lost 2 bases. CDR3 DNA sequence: TGCAGCGTTGAAATTGGGACAGGGTTGGCCTACGAGCAGTACTTC. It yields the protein CSVEIGTGLAYEQYF.

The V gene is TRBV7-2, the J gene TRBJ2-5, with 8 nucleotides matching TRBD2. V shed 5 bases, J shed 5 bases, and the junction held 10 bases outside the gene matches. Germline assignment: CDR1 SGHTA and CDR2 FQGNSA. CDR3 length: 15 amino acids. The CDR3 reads CASSVDGTRKETQYF. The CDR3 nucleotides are TGTGCCAGCAGCGTTGACGGGACTAGAAAGGAGACCCAGTACTTC. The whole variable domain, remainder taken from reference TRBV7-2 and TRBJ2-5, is GAGVSQSPSNKVTEKGKDVELRCDPISGHTALYWYRQSLGQGLEFLIYFQGNSAPDKSGLPSDRFSAERTGGSVSTLTIQRTQQEDSAVYLCASSVDGTRKETQYFGPGTRLLVL.

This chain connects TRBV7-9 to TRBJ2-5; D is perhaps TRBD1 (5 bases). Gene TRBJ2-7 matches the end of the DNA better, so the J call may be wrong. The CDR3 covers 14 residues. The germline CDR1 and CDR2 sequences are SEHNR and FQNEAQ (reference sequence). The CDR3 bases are TGTGCCAGCAGCCCGACAGTATCCTCGGCCGAGCAGTACTTC. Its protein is CASSPTVSSAEQYF.

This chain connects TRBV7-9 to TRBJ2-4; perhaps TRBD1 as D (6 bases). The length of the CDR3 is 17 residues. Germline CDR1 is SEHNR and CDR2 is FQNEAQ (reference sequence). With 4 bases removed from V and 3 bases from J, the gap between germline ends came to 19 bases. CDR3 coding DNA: TGTGCCAGCAGCTACTCTACAGGGAAGGATGGCAAAAACATTCAGTACTTC. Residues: CASSYSTGKDGKNIQYF.

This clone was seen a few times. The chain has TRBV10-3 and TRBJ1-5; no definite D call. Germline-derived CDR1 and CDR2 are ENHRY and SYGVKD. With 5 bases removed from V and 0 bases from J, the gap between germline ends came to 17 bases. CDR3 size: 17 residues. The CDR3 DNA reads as TGTGCCATCAGTCCCTCGGAGGGTGGCCTTAGCAATCAGCCCCAGCATTTT. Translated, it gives CAISPSEGGLSNQPQHF.

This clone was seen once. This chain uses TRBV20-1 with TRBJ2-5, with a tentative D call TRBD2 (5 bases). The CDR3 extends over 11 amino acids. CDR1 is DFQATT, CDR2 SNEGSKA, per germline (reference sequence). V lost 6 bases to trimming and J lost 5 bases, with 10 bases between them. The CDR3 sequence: CSAFGLETQYF. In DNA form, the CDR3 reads TGCAGTGCCTTCGGACTTGAGACCCAGTACTTC.

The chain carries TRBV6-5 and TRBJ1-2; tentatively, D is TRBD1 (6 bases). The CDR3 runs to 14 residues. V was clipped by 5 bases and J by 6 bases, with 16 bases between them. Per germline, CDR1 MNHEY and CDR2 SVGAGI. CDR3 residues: CASSKQGGGNGYTF. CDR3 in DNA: TGTGCCAGCAGTAAACAAGGGGGGGGTAATGGCTACACCTTC.

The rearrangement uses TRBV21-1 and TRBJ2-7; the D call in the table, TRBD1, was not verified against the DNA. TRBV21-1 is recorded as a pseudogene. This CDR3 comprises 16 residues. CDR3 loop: CASSRIPRQGRYEQYF. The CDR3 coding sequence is TGTGCCAGCAGCAGGATTCCGAGACAGGGGCGATACGAGCAGTACTTC.

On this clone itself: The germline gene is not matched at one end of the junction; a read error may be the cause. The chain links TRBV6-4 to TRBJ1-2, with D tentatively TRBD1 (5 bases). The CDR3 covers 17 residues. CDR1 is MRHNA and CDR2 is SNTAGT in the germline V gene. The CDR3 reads CASSDPGAGRPNYGHTF. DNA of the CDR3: TGTGCCAGCAGTGACCCTGGGGCTGGACGGCCTAACTATGGCCACACCTTC.

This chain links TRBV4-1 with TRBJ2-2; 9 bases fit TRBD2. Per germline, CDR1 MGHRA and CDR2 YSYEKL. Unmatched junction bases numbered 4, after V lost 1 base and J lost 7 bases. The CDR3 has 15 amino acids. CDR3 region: CASSQVEREVGELFF. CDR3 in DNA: TGCGCCAGCAGCCAAGTCGAGCGGGAGGTCGGGGAGCTGTTTTTT.

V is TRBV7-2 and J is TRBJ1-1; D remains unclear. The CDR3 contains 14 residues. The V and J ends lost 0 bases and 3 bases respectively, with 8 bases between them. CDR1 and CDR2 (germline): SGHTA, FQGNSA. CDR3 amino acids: CASSLALRHTEAFF. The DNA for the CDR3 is TGTGCCAGCAGCTTAGCCCTGCGCCACACTGAAGCTTTCTTT.

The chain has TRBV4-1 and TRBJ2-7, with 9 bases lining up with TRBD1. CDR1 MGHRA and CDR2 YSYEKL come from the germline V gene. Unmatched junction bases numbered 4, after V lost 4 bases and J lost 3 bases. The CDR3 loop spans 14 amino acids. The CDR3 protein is CASSRGQGGYEQYF. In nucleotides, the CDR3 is TGCGCCAGCAGCCGGGGACAGGGAGGCTACGAGCAGTACTTC.

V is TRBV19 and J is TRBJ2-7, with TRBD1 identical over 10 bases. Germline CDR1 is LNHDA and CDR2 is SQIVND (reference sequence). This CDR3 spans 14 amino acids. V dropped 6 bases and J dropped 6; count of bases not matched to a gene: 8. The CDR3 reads CASSLTGGLSEQYF. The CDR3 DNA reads TGTGCCAGTAGCCTGACAGGGGGCCTTAGCGAGCAGTACTTC.

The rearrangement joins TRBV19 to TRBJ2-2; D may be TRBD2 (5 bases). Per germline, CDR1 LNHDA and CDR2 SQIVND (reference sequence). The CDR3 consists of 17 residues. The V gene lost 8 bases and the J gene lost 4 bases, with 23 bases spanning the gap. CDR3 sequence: CASGKSRGRVGTGELFF. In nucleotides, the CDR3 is TGTGCCAGTGGAAAAAGCCGGGGTCGCGTGGGCACCGGGGAGCTGTTTTTT.

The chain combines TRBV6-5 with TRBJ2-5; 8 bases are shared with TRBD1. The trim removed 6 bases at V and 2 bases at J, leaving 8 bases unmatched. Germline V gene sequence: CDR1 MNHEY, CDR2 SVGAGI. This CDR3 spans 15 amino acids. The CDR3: CASRPYRGLQETQYF. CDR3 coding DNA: TGTGCCAGCAGACCATACAGGGGGTTGCAAGAGACCCAGTACTTC.

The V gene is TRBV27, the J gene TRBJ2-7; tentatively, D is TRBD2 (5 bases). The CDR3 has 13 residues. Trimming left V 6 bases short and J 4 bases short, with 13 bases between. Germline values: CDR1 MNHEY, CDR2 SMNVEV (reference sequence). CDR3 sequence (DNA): TGTGCCAGCAGCACGACTAACCGATACGAGCAGTACTTC. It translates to CASSTTNRYEQYF.

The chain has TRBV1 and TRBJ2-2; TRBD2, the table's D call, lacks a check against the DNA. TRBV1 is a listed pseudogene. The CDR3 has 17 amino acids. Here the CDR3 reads CTSSQEQREGHTGELFF. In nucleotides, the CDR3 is TGCACCAGCAGCCAAGAGCAGCGGGAGGGCCATACCGGGGAGCTGTTTTTT.

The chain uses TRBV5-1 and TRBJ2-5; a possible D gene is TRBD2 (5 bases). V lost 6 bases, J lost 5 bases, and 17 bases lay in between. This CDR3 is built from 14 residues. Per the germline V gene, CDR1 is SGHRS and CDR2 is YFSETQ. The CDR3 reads CASTAWTGTETQYF. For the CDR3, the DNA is TGCGCCAGCACTGCGTGGACGGGAACGGAGACCCAGTACTTC.

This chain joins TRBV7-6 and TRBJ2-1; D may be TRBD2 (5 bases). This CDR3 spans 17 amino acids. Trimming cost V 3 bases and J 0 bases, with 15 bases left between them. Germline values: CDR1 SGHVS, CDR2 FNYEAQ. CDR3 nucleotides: TGTGCCAGCAGCTTGGAAGGCGGGTTCAGCTCCTACAATGAGCAGTTCTTC. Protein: CASSLEGGFSSYNEQFF.

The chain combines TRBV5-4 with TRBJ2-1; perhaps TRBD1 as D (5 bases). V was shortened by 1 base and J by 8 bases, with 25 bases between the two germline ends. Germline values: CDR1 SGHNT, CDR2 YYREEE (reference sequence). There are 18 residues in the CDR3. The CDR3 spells CASSLYFMSGQGGDEQFF. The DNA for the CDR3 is TGTGCCAGCAGCTTGTATTTTATGTCAGGGCAGGGTGGCGATGAGCAGTTCTTC.

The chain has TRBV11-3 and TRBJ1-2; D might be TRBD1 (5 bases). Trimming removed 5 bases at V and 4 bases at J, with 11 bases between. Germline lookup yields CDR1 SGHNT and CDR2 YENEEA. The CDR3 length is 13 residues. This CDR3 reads CASSTRDFYGYTF. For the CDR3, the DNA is TGTGCCAGCAGCACTAGGGACTTCTATGGCTACACCTTC.

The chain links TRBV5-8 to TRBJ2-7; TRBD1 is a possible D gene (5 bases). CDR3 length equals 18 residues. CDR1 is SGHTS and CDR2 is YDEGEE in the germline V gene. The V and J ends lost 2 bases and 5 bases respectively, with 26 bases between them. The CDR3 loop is CASSLGVWGGQVDDEQYF. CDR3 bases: TGTGCCAGCAGCTTAGGGGTCTGGGGTGGGCAGGTGGACGACGAGCAGTACTTC.

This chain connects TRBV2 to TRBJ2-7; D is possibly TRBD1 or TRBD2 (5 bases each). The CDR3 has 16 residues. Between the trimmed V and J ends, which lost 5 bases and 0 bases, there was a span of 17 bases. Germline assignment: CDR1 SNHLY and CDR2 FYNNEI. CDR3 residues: CASSQGTDNSSYEQYF. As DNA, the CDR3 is TGTGCCAGCAGTCAAGGGACGGACAACAGCTCCTACGAGCAGTACTTC.

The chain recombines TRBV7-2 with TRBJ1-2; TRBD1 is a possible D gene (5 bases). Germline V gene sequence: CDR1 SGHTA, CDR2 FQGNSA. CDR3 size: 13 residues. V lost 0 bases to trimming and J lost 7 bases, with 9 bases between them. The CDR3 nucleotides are TGTGCCAGCAGCTTAGCGGGGGAGGTTGGCTACACCTTC. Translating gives CASSLAGEVGYTF. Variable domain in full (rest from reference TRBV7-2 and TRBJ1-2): GAGVSQSPSNKVTEKGKDVELRCDPISGHTALYWYRQSLGQGLEFLIYFQGNSAPDKSGLPSDRFSAERTGGSVSTLTIQRTQQEDSAVYLCASSLAGEVGYTFGSGTRLTVV.

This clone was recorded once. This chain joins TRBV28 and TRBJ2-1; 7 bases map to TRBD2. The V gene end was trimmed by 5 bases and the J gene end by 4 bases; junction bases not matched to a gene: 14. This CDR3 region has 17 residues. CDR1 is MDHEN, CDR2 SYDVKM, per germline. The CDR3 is CASSGGGLGSSYNEQFF. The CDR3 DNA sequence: TGTGCCAGCAGTGGGGGGGGTTTGGGGAGTTCGTACAATGAGCAGTTCTTC.

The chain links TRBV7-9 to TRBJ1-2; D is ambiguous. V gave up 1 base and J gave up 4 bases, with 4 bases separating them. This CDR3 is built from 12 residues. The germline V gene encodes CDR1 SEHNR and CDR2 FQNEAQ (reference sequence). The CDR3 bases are TGTGCCAGCAGCTTAGGCGGCTATGGCTACACCTTC. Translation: CASSLGGYGYTF.

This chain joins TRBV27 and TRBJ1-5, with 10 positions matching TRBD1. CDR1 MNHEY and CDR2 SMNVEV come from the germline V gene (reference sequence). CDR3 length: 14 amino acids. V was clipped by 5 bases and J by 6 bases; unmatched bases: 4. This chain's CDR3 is CASSPTGGGQPQHF. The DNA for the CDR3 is TGTGCCAGCAGTCCGACAGGGGGCGGTCAGCCCCAGCATTTT.

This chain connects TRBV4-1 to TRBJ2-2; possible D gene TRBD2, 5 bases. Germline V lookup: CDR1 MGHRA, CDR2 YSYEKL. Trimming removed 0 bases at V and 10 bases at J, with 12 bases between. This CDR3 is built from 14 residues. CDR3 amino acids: CASSQEGRGEELFF. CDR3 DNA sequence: TGCGCCAGCAGCCAAGAGGGCCGGGGAGAGGAGCTGTTTTTT.

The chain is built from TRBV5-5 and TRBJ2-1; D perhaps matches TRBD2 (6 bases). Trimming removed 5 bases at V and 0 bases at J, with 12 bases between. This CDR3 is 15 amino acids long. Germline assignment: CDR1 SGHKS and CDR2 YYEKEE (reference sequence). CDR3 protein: CASRLAGSSYNEQFF. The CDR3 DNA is TGTGCCAGCAGGCTGGCGGGGAGCTCCTACAATGAGCAGTTCTTC.

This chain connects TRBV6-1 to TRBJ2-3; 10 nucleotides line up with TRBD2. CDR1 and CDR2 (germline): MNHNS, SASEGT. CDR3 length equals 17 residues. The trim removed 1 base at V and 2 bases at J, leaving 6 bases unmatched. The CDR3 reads CASSEEVAGGPTDTQYF. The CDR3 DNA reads TGTGCCAGCAGTGAAGAGGTAGCGGGGGGACCCACAGATACGCAGTATTTT.

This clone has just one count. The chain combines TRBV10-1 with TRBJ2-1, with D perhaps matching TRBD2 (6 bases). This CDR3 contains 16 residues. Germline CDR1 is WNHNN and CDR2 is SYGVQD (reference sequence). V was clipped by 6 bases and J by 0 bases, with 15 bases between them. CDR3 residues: CASSYAGSSSYNEQFF. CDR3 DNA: TGCGCCAGCAGCTATGCGGGGTCGAGCTCCTACAATGAGCAGTTCTTC.